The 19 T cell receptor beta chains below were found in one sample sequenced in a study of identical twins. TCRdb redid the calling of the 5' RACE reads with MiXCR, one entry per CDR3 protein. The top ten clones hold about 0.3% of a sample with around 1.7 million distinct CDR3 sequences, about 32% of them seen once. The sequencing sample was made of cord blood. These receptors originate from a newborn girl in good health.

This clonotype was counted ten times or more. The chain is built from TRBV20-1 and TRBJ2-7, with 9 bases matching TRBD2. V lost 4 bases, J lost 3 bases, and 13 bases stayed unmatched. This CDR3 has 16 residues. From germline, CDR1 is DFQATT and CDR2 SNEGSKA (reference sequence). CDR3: CSAIQKSGTSFYEQYF. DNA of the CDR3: TGCAGTGCTATTCAAAAGTCGGGGACTAGCTTCTACGAGCAGTACTTC.

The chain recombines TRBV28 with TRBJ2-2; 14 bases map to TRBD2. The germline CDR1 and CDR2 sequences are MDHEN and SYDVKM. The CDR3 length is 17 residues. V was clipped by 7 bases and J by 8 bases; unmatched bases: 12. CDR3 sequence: CASIPSGTSGRKGELFF. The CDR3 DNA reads TGTGCCAGCATCCCTTCCGGGACTAGCGGGAGAAAGGGGGAGCTGTTTTTT. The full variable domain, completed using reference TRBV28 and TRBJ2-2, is DVKVTQSSRYLVKRTGEKVFLECVQDMDHENMFWYRQDPGLGLRLIYFSYDVKMKEKGDIPEGYSVSREKKERFSLILESASTNQTSMYLCASIPSGTSGRKGELFFGEGSRLTVL.

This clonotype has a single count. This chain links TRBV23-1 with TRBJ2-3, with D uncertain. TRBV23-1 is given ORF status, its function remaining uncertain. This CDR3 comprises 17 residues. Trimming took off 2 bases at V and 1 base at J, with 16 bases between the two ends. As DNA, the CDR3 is TGCGCCAGCAGTCAAAGCTTGGCGCCCGACGGCACAGATACGCAGTATTTT. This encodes CASSQSLAPDGTDTQYF.

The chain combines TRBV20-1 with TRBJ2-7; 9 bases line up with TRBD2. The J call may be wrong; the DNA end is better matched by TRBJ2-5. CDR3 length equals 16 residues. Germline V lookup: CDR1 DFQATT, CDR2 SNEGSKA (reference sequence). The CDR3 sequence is CSDPQGKAGGGETQYF. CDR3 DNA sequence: TGCAGTGACCCCCAAGGAAAAGCGGGAGGCGGAGAGACCCAGTACTTC.

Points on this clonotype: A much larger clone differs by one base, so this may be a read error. The CDR3 DNA reads TGCGCCAGCAGCTTGGAGGGGAATAGCAATCAGCCCCAGCATTTT. It specifies CASSLEGNSNQPQHF. This chain joins TRBV5-1 and TRBJ1-5; a possible D gene is TRBD1 (5 bases). Germline-derived CDR1 and CDR2 are SGHRS and YFSETQ. The CDR3 loop spans 15 amino acids. Between the trimmed V and J ends, which lost 0 bases and 0 bases, there was a span of 7 bases.

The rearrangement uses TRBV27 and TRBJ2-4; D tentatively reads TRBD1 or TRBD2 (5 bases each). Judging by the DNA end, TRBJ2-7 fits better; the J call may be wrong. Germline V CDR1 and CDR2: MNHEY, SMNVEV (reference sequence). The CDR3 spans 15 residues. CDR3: CASSFSVRDHYEQYF. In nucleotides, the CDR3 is TGTGCCAGCAGTTTCTCGGTTAGGGACCACTACGAGCAGTACTTC.

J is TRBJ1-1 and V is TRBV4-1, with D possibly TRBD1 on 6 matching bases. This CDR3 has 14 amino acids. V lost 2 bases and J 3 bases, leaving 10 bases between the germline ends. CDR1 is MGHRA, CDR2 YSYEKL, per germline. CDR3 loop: CASSQPQGYTEAFF. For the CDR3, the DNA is TGCGCCAGCAGCCAACCTCAGGGGTACACTGAAGCTTTCTTT.

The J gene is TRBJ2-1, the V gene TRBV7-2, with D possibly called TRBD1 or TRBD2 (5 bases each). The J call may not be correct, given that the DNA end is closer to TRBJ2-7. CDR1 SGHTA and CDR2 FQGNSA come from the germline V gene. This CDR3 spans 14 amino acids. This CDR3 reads CASSQGPPPNEQYF. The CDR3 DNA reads TGTGCCAGCAGCCAGGGACCTCCCCCCAATGAGCAGTACTTC.

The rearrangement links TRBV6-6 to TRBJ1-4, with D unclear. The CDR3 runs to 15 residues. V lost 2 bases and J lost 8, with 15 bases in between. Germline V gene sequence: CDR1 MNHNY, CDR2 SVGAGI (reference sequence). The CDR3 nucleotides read TGTGCCAGCAGTTACCCCCCAGGAGGAGTAGAAAAACTGTTTTTT. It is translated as CASSYPPGGVEKLFF.

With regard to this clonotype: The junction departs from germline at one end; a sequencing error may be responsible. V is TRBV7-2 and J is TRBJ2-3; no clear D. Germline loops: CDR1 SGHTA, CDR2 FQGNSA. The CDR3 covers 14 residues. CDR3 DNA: TGTGCCTGCAGCTTATTGGCGGCCCCAGATACGCAGTATTTT. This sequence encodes CACSLLAAPDTQYF.

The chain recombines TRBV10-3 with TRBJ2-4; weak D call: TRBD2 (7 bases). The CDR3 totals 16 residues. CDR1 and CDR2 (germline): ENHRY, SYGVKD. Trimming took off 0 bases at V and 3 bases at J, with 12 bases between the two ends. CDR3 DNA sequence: TGTGCCATCAGTGAGTCGGGGGGGCCCATCAAAAACATTCAGTACTTC. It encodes CAISESGGPIKNIQYF.

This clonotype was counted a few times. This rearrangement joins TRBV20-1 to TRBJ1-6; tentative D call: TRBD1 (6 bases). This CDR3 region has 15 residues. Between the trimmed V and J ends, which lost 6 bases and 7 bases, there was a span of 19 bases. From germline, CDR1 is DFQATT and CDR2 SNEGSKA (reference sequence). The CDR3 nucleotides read TGCAGTGCCGCCTCCAACAGGGCCGCCAATTCACCCCTCCACTTT. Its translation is CSAASNRAANSPLHF.

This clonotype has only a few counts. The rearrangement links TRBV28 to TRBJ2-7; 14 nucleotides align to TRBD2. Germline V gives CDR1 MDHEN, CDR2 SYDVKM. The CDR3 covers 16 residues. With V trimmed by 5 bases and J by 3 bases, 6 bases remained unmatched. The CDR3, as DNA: TGTGCCAGCAGTCCCGGACTAGCGGGAGGTAACTACGAGCAGTACTTC. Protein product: CASSPGLAGGNYEQYF.

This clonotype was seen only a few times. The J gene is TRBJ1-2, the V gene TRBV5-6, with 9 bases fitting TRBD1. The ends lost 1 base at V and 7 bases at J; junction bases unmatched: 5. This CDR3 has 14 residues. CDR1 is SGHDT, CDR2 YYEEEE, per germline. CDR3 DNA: TGTGCCAGCAGCTTGCCCAGGACAGGGGCTGGCTACACCTTC. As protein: CASSLPRTGAGYTF.

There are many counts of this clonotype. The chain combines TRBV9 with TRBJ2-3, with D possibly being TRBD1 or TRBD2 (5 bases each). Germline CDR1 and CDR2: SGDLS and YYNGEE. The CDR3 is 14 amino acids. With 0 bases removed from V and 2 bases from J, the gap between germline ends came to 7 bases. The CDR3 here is CASSVAGLTDTQYF. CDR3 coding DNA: TGTGCCAGCAGCGTAGCGGGGCTCACAGATACGCAGTATTTT.

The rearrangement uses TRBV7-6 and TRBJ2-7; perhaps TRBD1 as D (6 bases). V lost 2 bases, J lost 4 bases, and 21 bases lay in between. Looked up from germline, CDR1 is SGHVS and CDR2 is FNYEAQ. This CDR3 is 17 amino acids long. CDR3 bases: TGTGCCAGCAGCTTAAGGGCAGGGGTTACGGGACCATACGAGCAGTACTTC. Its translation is CASSLRAGVTGPYEQYF.

The chain's CDR3 is CSATRGDGVKAFF. The CDR3 nucleotides read TGCAGTGCTACCAGAGGGGATGGGGTTAAAGCTTTCTTT. The chain is built from TRBV20-1 and TRBJ1-1; D might be TRBD1 (5 bases). Trimming shortened V by 4 bases and J by 9 bases, and 18 bases separated the two germline ends. Germline values: CDR1 DFQATT, CDR2 SNEGSKA (reference sequence). The CDR3 length is 13 residues.

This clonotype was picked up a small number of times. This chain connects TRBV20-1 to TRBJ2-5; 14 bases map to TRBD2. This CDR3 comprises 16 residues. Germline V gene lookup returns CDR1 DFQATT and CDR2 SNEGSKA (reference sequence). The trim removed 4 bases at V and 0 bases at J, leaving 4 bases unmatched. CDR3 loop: CSATTGLAGDQETQYF. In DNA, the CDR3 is TGCAGTGCTACCACGGGACTAGCGGGGGACCAAGAGACCCAGTACTTC.

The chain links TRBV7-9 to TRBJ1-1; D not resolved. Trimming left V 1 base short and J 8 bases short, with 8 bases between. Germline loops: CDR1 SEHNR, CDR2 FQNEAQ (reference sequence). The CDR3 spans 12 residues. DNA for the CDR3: TGTGCCAGCAGCTTAGTGCAGACCGAAGCTTTCTTT. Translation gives CASSLVQTEAFF.